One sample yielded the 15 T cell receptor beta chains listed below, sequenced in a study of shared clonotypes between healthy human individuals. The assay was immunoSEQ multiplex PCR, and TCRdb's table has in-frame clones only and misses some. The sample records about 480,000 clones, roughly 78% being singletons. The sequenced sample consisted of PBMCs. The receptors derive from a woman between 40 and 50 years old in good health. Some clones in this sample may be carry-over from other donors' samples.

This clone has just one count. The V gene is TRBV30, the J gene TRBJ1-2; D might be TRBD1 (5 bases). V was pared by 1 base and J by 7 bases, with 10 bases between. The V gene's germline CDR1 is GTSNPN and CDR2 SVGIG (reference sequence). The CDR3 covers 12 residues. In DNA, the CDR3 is TGTGCCTGGAGTGGGGGGAATAGTGGCTACACCTTC. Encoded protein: CAWSGGNSGYTF.

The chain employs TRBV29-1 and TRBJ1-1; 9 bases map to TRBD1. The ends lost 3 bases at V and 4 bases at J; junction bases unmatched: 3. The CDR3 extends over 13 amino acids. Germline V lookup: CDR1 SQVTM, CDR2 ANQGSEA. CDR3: CSVETGGVTEAFF. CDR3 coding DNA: TGCAGCGTTGAGACAGGGGGGGTCACTGAAGCTTTCTTT. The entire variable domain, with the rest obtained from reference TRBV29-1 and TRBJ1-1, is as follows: SAVISQKPSRDICQRGTSLTIQCQVDSQVTMMFWYRQQPGQSLTLIATANQGSEATYESGFVIDKFPISRPNLTFSTLTVSNMSPEDSSIYLCSVETGGVTEAFFGQGTRLTVV.

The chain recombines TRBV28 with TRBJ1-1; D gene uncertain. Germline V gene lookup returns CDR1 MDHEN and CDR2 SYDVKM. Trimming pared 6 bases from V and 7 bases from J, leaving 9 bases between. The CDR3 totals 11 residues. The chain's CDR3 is CASSSSHEAFF. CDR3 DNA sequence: TGTGCCAGCAGCTCAAGTCATGAAGCTTTCTTT.

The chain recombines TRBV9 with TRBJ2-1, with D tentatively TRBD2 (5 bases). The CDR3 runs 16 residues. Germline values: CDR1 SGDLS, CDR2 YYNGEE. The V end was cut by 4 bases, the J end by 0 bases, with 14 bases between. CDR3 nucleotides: TGTGCCAGCAGCCCAACGACTATCCGCTCCTACAATGAGCAGTTCTTC. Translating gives CASSPTTIRSYNEQFF.

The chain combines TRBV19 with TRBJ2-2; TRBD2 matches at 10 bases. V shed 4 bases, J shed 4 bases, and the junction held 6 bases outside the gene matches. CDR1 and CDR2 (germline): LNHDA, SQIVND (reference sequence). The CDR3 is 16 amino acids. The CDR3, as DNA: TGTGCCAGTAGTACGCGGGGGACTAGCGCCACCGGGGAGCTGTTTTTT. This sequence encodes CASSTRGTSATGELFF. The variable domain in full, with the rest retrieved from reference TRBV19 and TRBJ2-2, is DGGITQSPKYLFRKEGQNVTLSCEQNLNHDAMYWYRQDPGQGLRLIYYSQIVNDFQKGDIAEGYSVSREKKESFPLTVTSAQKNPTAFYLCASSTRGTSATGELFFGEGSRLTVL.

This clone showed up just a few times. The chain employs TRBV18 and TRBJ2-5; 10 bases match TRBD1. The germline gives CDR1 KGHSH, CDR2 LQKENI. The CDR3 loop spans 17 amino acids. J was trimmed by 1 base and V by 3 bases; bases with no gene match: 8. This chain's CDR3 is CASSPQGRQGAQETQYF. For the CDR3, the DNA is TGTGCCAGCTCACCCCAGGGAAGACAGGGGGCCCAAGAGACCCAGTACTTC.

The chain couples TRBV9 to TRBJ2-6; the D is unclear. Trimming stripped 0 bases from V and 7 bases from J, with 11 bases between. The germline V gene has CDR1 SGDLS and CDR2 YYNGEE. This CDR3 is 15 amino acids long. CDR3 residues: CASSVASGVANVLTF. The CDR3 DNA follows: TGTGCCAGCAGCGTAGCGTCAGGTGTAGCCAACGTCCTGACTTTC.

CDR3 nucleotides: TGTGCCAGCAGCGGACAAACTGATCGAGCGAGCACCGGGGAGCTGTTTTTT. Its protein product is CASSGQTDRASTGELFF. The chain is built from TRBV7-3 and TRBJ2-2; TRBD1 might be the D (5 bases). V lost 5 bases and J 4 bases, leaving 20 bases between the germline ends. The CDR3 runs to 17 residues. Germline-derived CDR1 and CDR2 are SGHTA and FQGTGA.

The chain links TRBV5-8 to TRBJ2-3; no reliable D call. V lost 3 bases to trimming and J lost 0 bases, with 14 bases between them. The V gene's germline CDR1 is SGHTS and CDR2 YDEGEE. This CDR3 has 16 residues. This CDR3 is CASSSAPSTSTDTQYF. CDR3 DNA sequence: TGTGCCAGCAGCTCGGCCCCCTCAACTAGCACAGATACGCAGTATTTT.

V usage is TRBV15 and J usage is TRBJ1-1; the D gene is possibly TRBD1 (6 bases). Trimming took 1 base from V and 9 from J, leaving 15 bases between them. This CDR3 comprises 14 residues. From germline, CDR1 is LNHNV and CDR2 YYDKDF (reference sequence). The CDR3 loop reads CATSRGGAAVQAFF. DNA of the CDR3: TGTGCCACCAGCAGAGGGGGGGCCGCGGTCCAAGCTTTCTTT. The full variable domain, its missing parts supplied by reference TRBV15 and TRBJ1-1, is DAMVIQNPRYQVTQFGKPVTLSCSQTLNHNVMYWYQQKSSQAPKLLFHYYDKDFNNEADTPDNFQSRRPNTSFCFLDIRSPGLGDTAMYLCATSRGGAAVQAFFGQGTRLTVV.

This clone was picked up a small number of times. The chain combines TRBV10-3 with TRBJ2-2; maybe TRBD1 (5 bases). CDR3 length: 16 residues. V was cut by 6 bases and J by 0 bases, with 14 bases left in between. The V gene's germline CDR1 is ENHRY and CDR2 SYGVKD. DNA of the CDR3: TGTGCCATCAGGACTGGACATCTCCCGAACACCGGGGAGCTGTTTTTT. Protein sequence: CAIRTGHLPNTGELFF.

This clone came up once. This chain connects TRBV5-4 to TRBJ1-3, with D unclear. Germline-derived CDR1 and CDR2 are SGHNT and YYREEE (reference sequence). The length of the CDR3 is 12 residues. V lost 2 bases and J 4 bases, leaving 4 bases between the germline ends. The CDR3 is CASSLPGNTIYF. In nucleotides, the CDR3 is TGTGCCAGCAGCTTACCAGGAAACACCATATATTTT.

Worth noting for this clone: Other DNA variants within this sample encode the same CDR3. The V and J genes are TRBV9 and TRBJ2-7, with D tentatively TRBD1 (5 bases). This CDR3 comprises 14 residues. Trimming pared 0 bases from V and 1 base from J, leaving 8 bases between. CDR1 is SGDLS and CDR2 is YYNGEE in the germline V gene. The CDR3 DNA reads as TGTGCCAGCAGCGTAGGGGGCAGTTCCTACGAGCAGTACTTC. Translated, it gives CASSVGGSSYEQYF.

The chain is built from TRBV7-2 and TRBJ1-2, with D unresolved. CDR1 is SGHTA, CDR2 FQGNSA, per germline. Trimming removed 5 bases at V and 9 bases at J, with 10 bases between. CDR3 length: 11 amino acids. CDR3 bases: TGTGCCAGCAGCGGCAGTCTCCGCTACACCTTC. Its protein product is CASSGSLRYTF.

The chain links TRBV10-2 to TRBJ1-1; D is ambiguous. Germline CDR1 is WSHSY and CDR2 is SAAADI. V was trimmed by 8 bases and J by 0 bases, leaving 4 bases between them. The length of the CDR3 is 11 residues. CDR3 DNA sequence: TGCGCCAGCCGGCTGAACACTGAAGCTTTCTTT. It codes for CASRLNTEAFF.